This is a list of T cell receptor beta chains from one sample in a study of control samples from healthy donors and cancer patients. The protocol was immunoSEQ multiplex PCR, while the TCRdb copy is restricted to in-frame clones and leaves out a portion. Of 99,000 or so clones in the sample, about 80% were seen once. Sequenced sample: blood. The source is a woman between 45 and 65 years old in good health. Both conserved end residues are part of each CDR3. A D gene is named only where the DNA matches it firmly. Not every row has a clone size; where given, it reads once, few, many or a size class.

TRBJ2-1 TRBV7-8 . . TGTGCCAGCAGATTAGGGGGGGCCTTATACAATGAGCAGTTCTTC CASRLGGALYNEQFF
TRBJ2-7 TRBV28 . . TGTGCCAGCAGATCGAGAGGGGGGGCCTACGAGCAGTACTTC CASRSRGGAYEQYF
TRBJ1-1 TRBV6-1 once . TGTGCCAGCAGTGAAGACCTGCGACAGCGAAGGGTCGGCACTGAAGCTTTCTTT CASSEDLRQRRVGTEAFF
TRBJ1-1 TRBV5-1 . TRBD1 TGCGCCAGCAGATGGAGTCGGACAGGGGGCTCTATGAACACTGAAGCTTTCTTT CASRWSRTGGSMNTEAFF
TRBJ1-2 TRBV7-9 . TRBD1 TGTGCCAGTAACCCGGGACAGGGGATCGACGGCTATGGCTACACCTTC CASNPGQGIDGYGYTF
TRBJ1-1 TRBV25-1 . . TGTGCCAGCGACGCGAGAGACCAGGGGACCACTGAAGCTTTCTTT CASDARDQGTTEAFF
TRBJ1-5 TRBV4-2 once . TGTGCCAGCAGCCATTCCCAGGATCAGCCCCAGCATTTT CASSHSQDQPQHF
TRBJ2-7 TRBV27 once . TGTGCCAGCAGTTCCTGGCCGGGAACCTACGAGCAGTACTTC CASSSWPGTYEQYF
TRBJ2-7 TRBV12-5 . . TGTGCTAGTGGTCTCCTCGGGGGAGACTACGAGCAGTACTTC CASGLLGGDYEQYF
TRBJ2-2 TRBV3-1/TRBV3-2 once TRBD1 TGTGCCAGCAGCGCCCAGACAGGGTTCACCGGGGAGCTGTTTTTT CASSAQTGFTGELFF
TRBJ1-6 TRBV6-5 once . TGCGCCAGCAGTTACCAGCAGGGAGGGTCACCCCTCCACTTT CASSYQQGGSPLHF
TRBJ1-2 TRBV24-1 . . TGTGCCACCAGTGATACGAGGGAAACCCATGGCTACACCTTC CATSDTRETHGYTF
TRBJ1-2 TRBV6-1 . . TGTGCCAGCAGTGAAGTTCAGGGGAGATGGGGCTACACCTTC CASSEVQGRWGYTF
TRBJ1-2 TRBV11-2 . TRBD1 TGTGCCAGCAGCTTAGACAGGGGGGGCTATGGCTACACCTTC CASSLDRGGYGYTF
TRBJ1-5 TRBV19 . . TGTGCCACCTTTGGCGGCAACAATCAGCCCCAGCATTTT CATFGGNNQPQHF
TRBJ1-4 TRBV10-3 . . TGTGCCATCAGTGAGTCCCGCAATGAAAAACTGTTTTTT CAISESRNEKLFF
TRBJ2-5 TRBV4-1 . TRBD1 TGCGCCAGCAGCCAAGATCTGGGGACAGCCAAAGAGACCCAGTACTTC CASSQDLGTAKETQYF
TRBJ2-1 TRBV29-1 . . TGCAGCGTTGTCAGGGACAATGAGCAGTTCTTC CSVVRDNEQFF
TRBJ1-5 TRBV5-8 . . TGTGCCAGCAGCTCACAGGGCAATCAGCCCCAGCATTTT CASSSQGNQPQHF
TRBJ2-1 TRBV27 . . TGTGCCAGCAATTTCCTCGGCTCCCGCAATGAGCAGTTCTTC CASNFLGSRNEQFF
TRBJ1-1 TRBV6-5 . . TGTGCCAGCACCCTACAGGCAGGGAGTAATGTTGAAGCTTTCTTT CASTLQAGSNVEAFF
TRBJ2-3 TRBV27 . . TGTGCCAGCAGTCCTAACTACCAATTGAGCACAGATACGCAGTATTTT CASSPNYQLSTDTQYF
TRBJ2-1 TRBV13 few TRBD2 TGTGCCAGCAGCTTACTAGCGGGAGCCTACAATGAGCAGTTCTTC CASSLLAGAYNEQFF
TRBJ1-6 TRBV5-1 . TRBD1 TGCGCCAGCAGCTCGGGACAGGGGAGTTCACCCCTCCACTTT CASSSGQGSSPLHF
TRBJ1-5 TRBV6-5 . . TGTGCCAGCAGTTACTCGGGGTATCAGCCCCAGCATTTT CASSYSGYQPQHF
TRBJ2-1 TRBV29-1 . TRBD2 TGCAGCGTTGAACCTTTTAATGGGGCTAGCGGGAGCTACAATGAGCAGTTCTTC CSVEPFNGASGSYNEQFF
TRBJ2-1 TRBV4-3 . . TGCGCCAGCAGCTCGTCTAGCGCACTTCCAGGATACAATGAGCAGTTCTTC CASSSSSALPGYNEQFF
TRBJ1-6 TRBV5-4 . . TGTGCCAGCAGCCCGGGACTAACAGGGCTTTCCTATAATTCACCCCTCCACTTT CASSPGLTGLSYNSPLHF
TRBJ1-2 TRBV4-2 . . TGTGCCAGCAGCCAAGAAAGAAGCGCAGAATATGGCTACACCTTC CASSQERSAEYGYTF
TRBJ1-4 TRBV7-2 . . TGTGCCAGCAGCTTGGCCCTGACGACAACTAATGAAAAACTGTTTTTT CASSLALTTTNEKLFF
TRBJ1-1 TRBV14 . . TGTGCCAGCAGCCAACTTGAGGGCACTGAAGCTTTCTTT CASSQLEGTEAFF
TRBJ1-2 TRBV5-1 . . TGCGCCAGCAGCTTGGATTCAGGGAACTATGGCTACACCTTC CASSLDSGNYGYTF
TRBJ2-3 TRBV6-1 . . TGTGCCAGCAGTGAATTCTATCGGGGAGGCACAGATACGCAGTATTTT CASSEFYRGGTDTQYF
TRBJ2-1 TRBV7-7 . TRBD2 TGTGCTAGCAGCGGGGACGGACCCTACAATGAGCAGTTCTTC CASSGDGPYNEQFF
TRBJ2-2 TRBV7-3 once . TGTGCCAGCAGCTTAGAGCGGGCCTCGAACACCGGGGAGCTGTTTTTT CASSLERASNTGELFF
TRBJ1-4 TRBV7-9 . . TGTGCCAGCAGTCACAGCGACGGTATAATGAAAAAACTGTTTTTT CASSHSDGIMKKLFF
TRBJ2-1 TRBV6-2/TRBV6-3 . . TGTGCCAGCAGTCGCTTCAGGGACGGAGTACTCAATGAGCAGTTCTTC CASSRFRDGVLNEQFF
TRBJ2-7 TRBV2 once . TGTGCCACCTTAAGGTGGGGCGAGCAGTACTTC CATLRWGEQYF
TRBJ1-2 TRBV9 . . TGTGCCAGCAGCTTCCGGGACACCGGTACCTATGGCTACACCTTC CASSFRDTGTYGYTF
TRBJ1-2 TRBV28 . TRBD1 TGTGCCACCTTGGACAGGGCCGACTATGGCTACACCTTC CATLDRADYGYTF
TRBJ2-4 TRBV14 . . TGTGCCAGCAGCCAAGACAGCAGGATGGCCAAAAACATTCAGTACTTC CASSQDSRMAKNIQYF
TRBJ2-1 TRBV24-1 . TRBD2 TGTGCCACCAGTGACGGGACTAGCTGGCCTGAGCAGTTCTTC CATSDGTSWPEQFF
TRBJ1-2 TRBV6-4 once . TGTGCCAGCAGCAGGGGAGCTAACTATGGCTACACCTTC CASSRGANYGYTF
TRBJ2-7 TRBV29-1 once . TGCAGCGTTGGCGGGGGGACAGGCTCCTACGAGCAGTACTTC CSVGGGTGSYEQYF
TRBJ2-5 TRBV6-2/TRBV6-3 . . TGTGCCAGCAGTTACTCAGTAGAGACCCAGTACTTC CASSYSVETQYF
TRBJ2-7 TRBV6-1 once TRBD2 TGTGCCAGCAGTGAAGCCCGGACTAGCGGGGGGCAGTACTTC CASSEARTSGGQYF
TRBJ1-2 TRBV18 . . TGTGCCAGCTCACAGTCCGGTTCAGAAGGTGGCTACACCTTC CASSQSGSEGGYTF
TRBJ1-1 TRBV11-1 . . TGTGCCAGCAGCTTTCAGGGACCCACTGAAGCTTTCTTT CASSFQGPTEAFF
TRBJ1-1 TRBV6-2/TRBV6-3 once . TGTGCCAGCAGTTACGTTGGTGGCCACCCCATGAACACTGAAGCTTTCTTT CASSYVGGHPMNTEAFF
TRBJ1-5 TRBV15 . . TGTGCCACCAGCAGAGGGGGGGAGCCCCAGCATTTT CATSRGGEPQHF
TRBJ2-3 TRBV3-1/TRBV3-2 few . TGTGCCAGCAGCCTAATAGGACAGGGAGGGAGAAATACGCAGTATTTT CASSLIGQGGRNTQYF
TRBJ1-2 TRBV7-2 . TRBD1 TGTGCCAGCAGCTCCCAGGGGGGACAAGACTATGGCTACACCTTC CASSSQGGQDYGYTF
TRBJ1-2 TRBV5-1 . TRBD1 TGCGCCAGCAGCTTGGGACAGGGGCTGGGGGGCTACACCTTC CASSLGQGLGGYTF
TRBJ1-3 TRBV18 . . TGTGCCAGCTCACCCGGCGGTTTCCCCAGGGGAAGATCTGGAAACACCATATATTTT CASSPGGFPRGRSGNTIYF
TRBJ2-7 TRBV6-2/TRBV6-3 once . TGTGCCAGCAGTTACATGTACGAGCAGTACTTC CASSYMYEQYF
TRBJ1-1 TRBV5-4 . TRBD1 TGTGCCAGCAGCTACGACAGGGTCATCACTGAAGCTTTCTTT CASSYDRVITEAFF
TRBJ2-1 TRBV20-1 . . TGCAGTGCTAGATCAGGGAATGAGCAGTTCTTC CSARSGNEQFF